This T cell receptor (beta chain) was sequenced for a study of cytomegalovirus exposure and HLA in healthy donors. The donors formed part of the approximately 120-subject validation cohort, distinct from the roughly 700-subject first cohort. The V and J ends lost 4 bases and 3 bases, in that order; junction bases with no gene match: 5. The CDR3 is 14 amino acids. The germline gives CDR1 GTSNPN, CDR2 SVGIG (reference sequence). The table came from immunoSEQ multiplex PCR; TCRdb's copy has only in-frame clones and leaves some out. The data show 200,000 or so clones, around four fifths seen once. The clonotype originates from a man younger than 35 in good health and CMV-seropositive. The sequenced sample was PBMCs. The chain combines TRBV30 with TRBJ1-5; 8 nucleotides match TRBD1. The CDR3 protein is CAWKTGASNQPQHF. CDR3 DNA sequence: TGTGCCTGGAAGACAGGGGCCTCCAATCAGCCCCAGCATTTT.